This T cell receptor (beta chain) came from a study of beta chain features in type 1 diabetes. Study outcomes and limitations: Moderate but significant shortening of TCRB CDR3s was recorded in all four CD4+ subsets from Type 1 diabetes patients.

Concerning this clone itself: The antigen remains unidentified. A much larger clone differs by one base, so this may be a read error.

Via CD45RO/CCR7/CD25/CD127/CD95/CD27, cells of the CD4+ naive, central memory, regulatory and stem cell-like memory subsets were sorted. Expressed TCRB transcripts were sequenced because the entire RNA isolate underwent reverse transcription. Produced via immunoSEQ multiplex PCR; TCRdb's table is partial and in-frame only. The table records some 270,000 clones, about 8.5% of them present only once. The V gene's germline CDR1 is SGDLS and CDR2 YYNGEE. The CDR3 contains 13 residues. V was clipped by 3 bases and J by 1 base, with 7 bases between them. Sequencing input: central memory CD4+ T cells from blood. The rearrangement joins TRBV9 to TRBJ1-1, with a tentative D call TRBD1 (6 bases). The TCR comes from a woman between 18 and 29 years old in good health. The CDR3 coding sequence is TGTGCCAGCAGCGCGACAGGGAACACTGAAGCTTTCTTT. As protein: CASSATGNTEAFF.